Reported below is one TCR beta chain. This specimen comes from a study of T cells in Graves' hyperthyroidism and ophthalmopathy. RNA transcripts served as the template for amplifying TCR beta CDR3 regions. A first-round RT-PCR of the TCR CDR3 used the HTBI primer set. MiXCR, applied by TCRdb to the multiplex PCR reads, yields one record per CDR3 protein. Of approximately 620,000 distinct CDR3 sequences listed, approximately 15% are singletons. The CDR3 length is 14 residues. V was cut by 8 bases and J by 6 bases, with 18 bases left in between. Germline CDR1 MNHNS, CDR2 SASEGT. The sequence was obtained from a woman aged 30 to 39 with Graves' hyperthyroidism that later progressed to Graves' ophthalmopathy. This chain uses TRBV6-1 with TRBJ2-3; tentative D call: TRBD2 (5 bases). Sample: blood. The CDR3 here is CASFLPKERDTQYF. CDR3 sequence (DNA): TGTGCCAGCTTCTTGCCGAAGGAGCGGGATACGCAGTATTTT.